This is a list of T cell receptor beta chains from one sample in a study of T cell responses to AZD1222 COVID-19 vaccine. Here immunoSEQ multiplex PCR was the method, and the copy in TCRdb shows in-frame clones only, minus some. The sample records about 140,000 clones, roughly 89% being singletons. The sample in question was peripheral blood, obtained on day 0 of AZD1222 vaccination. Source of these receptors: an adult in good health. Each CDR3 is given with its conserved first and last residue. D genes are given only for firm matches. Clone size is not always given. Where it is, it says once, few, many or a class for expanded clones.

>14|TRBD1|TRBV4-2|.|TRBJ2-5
TGTGCCAGCAGCACCAGGGGGAGAGACAAGACCCAGTACTTC
CASSTRGRDKTQYF
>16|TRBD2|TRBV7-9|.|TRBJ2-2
TGTGCCAGCAGCTCGGGACTAGCGGTCGCTTACGGGGAGCTGTTTTTT
CASSSGLAVAYGELFF
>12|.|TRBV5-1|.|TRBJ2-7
TGCGCCAGCAGCCCTGGGACCTACGAGCAGTACTTC
CASSPGTYEQYF
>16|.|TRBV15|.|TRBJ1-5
TGTGCCACCAGCAGAGCATTAGATTTTAGCAATCAGCCCCAGCATTTT
CATSRALDFSNQPQHF
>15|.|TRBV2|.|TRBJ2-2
TGTGCCAGCAGCTTACAGGGATTTAACACCGGGGAGCTGTTTTTT
CASSLQGFNTGELFF
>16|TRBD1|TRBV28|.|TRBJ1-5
TGTGCCAGCAGCGGAGGCGGGACAGGGGTTGTTCAGCCCCAGCATTTT
CASSGGGTGVVQPQHF
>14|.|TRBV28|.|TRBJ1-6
TGTGCCAGCAGTCGCCCGGAGGGTGTTTCACCCCTCCACTTT
CASSRPEGVSPLHF
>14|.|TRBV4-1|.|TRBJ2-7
TGCGCCAGCAGCCAAGCCGCAGGGACCTACGAGCAGTACTTC
CASSQAAGTYEQYF
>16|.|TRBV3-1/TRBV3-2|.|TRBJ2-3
TGTGCCAGCAGCCAAGTTACAGGGGGACTAACAGATACGCAGTATTTT
CASSQVTGGLTDTQYF
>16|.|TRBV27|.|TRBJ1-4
TGTGCCAGCAGTCCAAACAGGGCCGGCAATAATGAAAAACTGTTTTTT
CASSPNRAGNNEKLFF
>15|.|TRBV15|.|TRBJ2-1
TGTGCCACCAGCAGAGATACTCCGTCCTACAATGAGCAGTTCTTC
CATSRDTPSYNEQFF
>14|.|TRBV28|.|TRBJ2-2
TGTGCCAGCAGTTTAGAGGCCGGAACCGGGGAGCTGTTTTTT
CASSLEAGTGELFF
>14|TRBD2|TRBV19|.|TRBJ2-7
TGTGCCAGTAGTCCGCTAGCGGGAGGTAACGAGCAGTACTTC
CASSPLAGGNEQYF
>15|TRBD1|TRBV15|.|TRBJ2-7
TGTGCCACCAGCACTGGACAGGGTGGGGCCTACGAGCAGTACTTC
CATSTGQGGAYEQYF
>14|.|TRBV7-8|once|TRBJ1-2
TGTGCCAGCAGCCGAAACAGCATTAACTATGGCTACACCTTC
CASSRNSINYGYTF
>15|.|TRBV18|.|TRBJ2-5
TGTGCCAGCTCACCAAACCGGGACTACCAAGAGACCCAGTACTTC
CASSPNRDYQETQYF
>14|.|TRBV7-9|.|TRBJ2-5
TGTGCCAGCAGCCCTCAGGAGATCCAAGAGACCCAGTACTTC
CASSPQEIQETQYF
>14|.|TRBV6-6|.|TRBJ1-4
TGTGCCAGCAGTTACTCGAATCATAATGAAAAACTGTTTTTT
CASSYSNHNEKLFF
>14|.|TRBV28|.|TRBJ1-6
TGTGCCACCTCCCCCGGACAGAGAAATTCACCCCTCCACTTT
CATSPGQRNSPLHF
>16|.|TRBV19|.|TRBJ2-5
TGTGCCAGTAGTTCAAGGACTCGAAGTTTCCAAGAGACCCAGTACTTC
CASSSRTRSFQETQYF
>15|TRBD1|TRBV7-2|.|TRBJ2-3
TGTGCCAGCAGCACAGGGGACAGGGATGCAGATACGCAGTATTTT
CASSTGDRDADTQYF
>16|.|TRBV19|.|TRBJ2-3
TGTGCCAGTAGTGCCGCTCGCGGGAAACTCGCAGATACGCAGTATTTT
CASSAARGKLADTQYF
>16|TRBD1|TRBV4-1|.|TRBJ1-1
TGCGCCAGCAGCCAAGTCCGGACAGGGGCGAACACTGAAGCTTTCTTT
CASSQVRTGANTEAFF
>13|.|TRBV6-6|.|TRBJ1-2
TGTGCCAGCAGTTACACTCCCCAAGTGGGCTACACCTTC
CASSYTPQVGYTF
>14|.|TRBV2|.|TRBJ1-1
TGTGCCAGCAGGCAGGCCACCCAGCCGATTGAAGCTTTCTTT
CASRQATQPIEAFF
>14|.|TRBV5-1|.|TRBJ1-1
TGCGCCAGCAGCTTAGGGGGGCGGAACACTGAAGCTTTCTTT
CASSLGGRNTEAFF
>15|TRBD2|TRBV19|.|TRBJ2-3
TGTGCCAGTAGTATCGGGGGAGGGCCTGCCGATACGCAGTATTTT
CASSIGGGPADTQYF
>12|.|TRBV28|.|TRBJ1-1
TGTGCCAGCACGATTATGAACACTGAAGCTTTCTTT
CASTIMNTEAFF
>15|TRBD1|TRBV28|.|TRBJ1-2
TGTGCCAGCAGCACCGCCAGGGGGAGCGACTATGGCTACACCTTC
CASSTARGSDYGYTF
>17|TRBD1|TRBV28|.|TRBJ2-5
TGTGCCAGCAGTTTAGGCCAGGGGACAGGGGGCAGCGAGACCCAGTACTTC
CASSLGQGTGGSETQYF
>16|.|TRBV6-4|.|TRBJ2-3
TGTGCCAGCAGTGACTCGCGGCTAGCGAGCACAGATACGCAGTATTTT
CASSDSRLASTDTQYF
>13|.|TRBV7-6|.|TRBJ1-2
TGTGCCAGCAGCTTAGGAAATGAGGAGAGTAAGACCTTC
CASSLGNEESKTF
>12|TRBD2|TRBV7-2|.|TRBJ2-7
TGTGCCAGCAGCCTTGGGAGGGACGAGCAGTACTTC
CASSLGRDEQYF
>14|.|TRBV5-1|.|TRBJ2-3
TGCGCCAGCAGTAGCGACAGGGAGGCAGATACGCAGTATTTT
CASSSDREADTQYF
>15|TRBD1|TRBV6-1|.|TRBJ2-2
TGTGCCAGCAGTGAACAGGGGGCGAACACCGGGGAGCTGTTTTTT
CASSEQGANTGELFF
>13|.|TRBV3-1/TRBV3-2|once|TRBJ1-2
TGTGCCAGCAGCCAAGCGACAGCCTATGGCTACACCTTC
CASSQATAYGYTF
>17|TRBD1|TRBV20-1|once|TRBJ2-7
TGCAGTGCTAGTTCAACCGCTCCGCGGACAGGGTTTGACGAGCAGTACTTC
CSASSTAPRTGFDEQYF
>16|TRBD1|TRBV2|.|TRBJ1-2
TGTGCCAGCATTCCGGGACAGGGATCTGGGGCCTATGGCTACACCTTC
CASIPGQGSGAYGYTF
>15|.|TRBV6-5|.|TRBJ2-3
TGTGCCAGCAGCCTGTATGGAGGTCGTACAGATACGCAGTATTTT
CASSLYGGRTDTQYF
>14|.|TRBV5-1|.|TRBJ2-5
TGCGCCAGCAGCTTGAGTTCAGGGGAAGAGACCCAGTACTTC
CASSLSSGEETQYF
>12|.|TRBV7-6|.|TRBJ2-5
TGTGCCAGCAGCCCGCTTCAAGAGACCCAGTACTTC
CASSPLQETQYF
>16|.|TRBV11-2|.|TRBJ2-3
TGTGCCAGCAGCTTAAATGCAGATACTTTCACAGATACGCAGTATTTT
CASSLNADTFTDTQYF
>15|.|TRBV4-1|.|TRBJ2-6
TGCGCCAGCAGCCAAGTGTCAGCTGGGGCCAACGTCCTGACTTTC
CASSQVSAGANVLTF
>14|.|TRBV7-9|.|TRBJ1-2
TGTGCCAGCACCAACTTACAGGCTAACTATGGCTACACCTTC
CASTNLQANYGYTF
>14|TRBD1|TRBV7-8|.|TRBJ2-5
TGTGCCAGCAGCTTACAGGGGGTAGGGGAGACCCAGTACTTC
CASSLQGVGETQYF